A single T cell receptor (beta chain) is shown here with its context. Its antigen target is currently unknown. No per-base quality is available; no much larger clone lies one base away. These data are taken from a study of shared clonotypes between healthy human individuals (dated by TCRdb to the early 2020s). Notes on the research overall: Two women and a few men aged 18 to 49 years were included in the cohort. For each donor, CD4 naive and CD4 memory were each given three plates, CD8 naive was given two plates, and CD8 memory was given one plate. To estimate repertoire size and how much clonotype sharing occurs between individuals, the study deeply sequenced the blood TCR repertoires of 4 to 6 healthy adults. Libraries were prepared and TCR repertoires were sequenced by different laboratories using diverse techniques, in order to increase sequencing depth and limit assay-specific biases. Per donor, leukapheresis produced somewhere between about 0.94 and 9.5 billion PBMCs. Overall study results and their limits: Even with the large sequencing depth, rarefaction of the sorted-subset datasets indicated that sequencing was incomplete. Across a few donors, roughly 5.4% of naive CD4, roughly 3.4% of naive CD8, roughly 2.3% of memory CD4, and under 0.45% of memory CD8 clonotypes were shared. Naive subsets generally had larger estimated clonotype richness than memory subsets did. Pairwise subsampling indicated that sequencing depth was expected to affect the degree of clonotype sharing among donors. Higher generation probabilities were observed for clonotypes shared by all four sorted-subset donors than for non-shared clonotypes. The small number of donors limited the genetic and exposure-history diversity represented. Sampling was restricted to blood, and TCR repertoires in tissue are likely to differ from TCR repertoires in blood.

V is pared back by 4 bases and J by 3 bases, with 17 bases lying between the germline termini. The CDR3 runs 15 residues from the cysteine to the phenylalanine. The retained sequence is limited to the CDR3, 45 bases, with the frame set at the first base. TCR CDR3 regions were amplified from genomic DNA by multiplex PCR using the deep immunoSEQ assay. Genomic DNA extracted from each cell subset was distributed evenly over all wells of several immunoSEQ 96-well plates, and each plate served as one replicate. Each replicate PCR for sorted subsets received around 210 ng genomic DNA, equal to tens of thousands of T cell genomes. Purified libraries were quantified with a Qubit 3.0 fluorometer, sized on a Bioanalyzer 2100, and re-quantified with the KAPA Library Quantification kit. A separate single-read 150-cycle Illumina NextSeq 550 flow cell was used to sequence each immunoSEQ 96-well plate. The original methods were these. Because the immunoSEQ output held only junctional sequences and lacked quality scores, the filtering could not match the filtering applied to full-length reads. To assign V/J genes and CDR3, sequences were annotated against IMGT germline references using PyIR, a Python wrapper for IgBLAST v1.9. Reads were removed for weak V/J assignments (E-value above 1e-6), missing CDR3, stop codons, out-of-frame junctions, or ambiguous translated residues. V3J clonotypes were defined as sequences sharing an identical inferred V gene, J gene, and CDR3 amino acid sequence. The percentage overlap between two repertoires was calculated by dividing the number of shared unique clonotypes by the size of the smaller repertoire. Three approaches were used to assess repertoire richness: RTK rarefaction, the Chao1 estimator, and Recon v2.1 estimates of unobserved clonotypes. Generation probabilities for all TCRbeta clonotypes obtained by the gDNA method from a handful of donors were computed using OLGA. TCRdb obtained this table from immuneACCESS and retained in-frame rearrangements with V and J assigned. These tables miss some clones; where compared with another copy, unresolved V genes account for less than half of the shortfall, and the remainder is unexplained. The V and J calls and clone size come from that table; D and trimming were worked out from the DNA. Present in this sample are fewer than 200,000 clones, approximately 70% of which were seen just once. The ten largest clonotypes hold roughly a tenth of the sample.

Donors were healthy HIV-negative adults with no recently reported acute infections or vaccinations. Every donor was a Caucasian adult residing in Nashville, Tennessee, USA. Magnetic negative selection was used to enrich CD4+ T cells, after which naive cells were positively selected on CD45RA and the negative fraction became the memory subset. After blood collection by leukapheresis, PBMCs were isolated using Ficoll-Histopaque density gradient centrifugation and then cryopreserved in the vapor phase of liquid nitrogen. Analytical flow cytometry was used to check the purity and quantity of every magnetically sorted T cell population. From each sorted fraction, genomic DNA was isolated and quantified by UV absorbance on a Nanodrop 2000c.

This receptor was obtained from a man aged 25-45 years in good health. What was sequenced was memory CD4+ T cells sorted from blood. This specimen's cell subset or site label, interpreted: CD45RA-negative fraction. The sequence joins TRBV5-7 to TRBJ2-7, with a weak D call of TRBD1 (5 bases match). TRBV5-7 is classed as an ORF, of uncertain function. CDR3 region: CASSLYRTRVYEQYF. Read as DNA, the sequence is TGTGCCAGCAGCCTGTACAGGACCCGAGTCTACGAGCAGTACTTC.